A selection of T cell receptor beta chains follows, all from one sample in a study of blood T cell repertoires in COVID-19. This table comes from immunoSEQ multiplex PCR, and its TCRdb copy is limited to in-frame clones, with some not included. Of 250,000 or so clones listed, about 80% are singletons. Sequences were obtained from peripheral blood. These receptors originate from a woman aged 80 or over with acute or convalescent COVID-19. CDR3s include the opening cysteine and the closing phenylalanine or tryptophan. A D gene is named only where the DNA matches it firmly. The size entry is marked missing in some rows and otherwise reads once, few, many or a size class.

d_call clone_size j_call v_call cdr3_nt cdr3_aa
TRBD1 . TRBJ1-5 TRBV30 TGTGCCTGGAGGGAGAGACAGGGTTCACATCAGCCCCAGCATTTT CAWRERQGSHQPQHF
. . TRBJ1-6 TRBV7-9 TGTGCCAGCAGCTTAACCGGGTCGGATTCACCCCTCCACTTT CASSLTGSDSPLHF
TRBD1 . TRBJ1-2 TRBV5-8 TGTGCCACCAACAGGGGTCGGGGCTACACCTTC CATNRGRGYTF
TRBD2 . TRBJ2-3 TRBV15 TGTGCCAATAAAGGGGGGACTAGCGGCGCAGATACGCAGTATTTT CANKGGTSGADTQYF
. few TRBJ1-1 TRBV4-3 TGCGCCAGCAGCCTACAGATGAACACTGAAGCTTTCTTT CASSLQMNTEAFF
TRBD1 . TRBJ2-1 TRBV2 TGTGCCAGCAGTGGGGACAGCCCGAAGTTCTTC CASSGDSPKFF
. . TRBJ1-3 TRBV28 TGTGCCAGCAGCCCTACAAGGCGGGTAGTTGGAAACACCATATATTTT CASSPTRRVVGNTIYF
. . TRBJ1-2 TRBV11-2 TGTGCCAGCAGCTTACAGGCGGGCGGCTACACCTTC CASSLQAGGYTF
TRBD2 . TRBJ2-3 TRBV5-1 TGCGCCAGCAGCTTAGGACTAGCGGGGATAGATACGCAGTATTTT CASSLGLAGIDTQYF
TRBD1 . TRBJ1-2 TRBV2 TGTGCCAGCAGTGTGGGACAGGCCCTGGCATTC CASSVGQALAF
. . TRBJ1-1 TRBV25-1 TGTGCCAGCAGGGGTAGCCTGAACACTGAAGCTTTCTTT CASRGSLNTEAFF
. . TRBJ2-4 TRBV6-6 TGTGCCAGCAGTTACAGCGGTTCTATTCAGTACTTC CASSYSGSIQYF
. . TRBJ1-5 TRBV2 TGTGCCAGCAGTGATCAGGGGCCGGGGCAGCCCCAGCATTTT CASSDQGPGQPQHF
. few TRBJ1-2 TRBV6-6 TGTGCCAGCAGCACAGGGCAAAGCTATGGCTACACCTTC CASSTGQSYGYTF
. . TRBJ1-3 TRBV5-1 TGCGCCAGCAGCCTAACAGGCCGCGACTCTGGAAACACCATATATTTT CASSLTGRDSGNTIYF